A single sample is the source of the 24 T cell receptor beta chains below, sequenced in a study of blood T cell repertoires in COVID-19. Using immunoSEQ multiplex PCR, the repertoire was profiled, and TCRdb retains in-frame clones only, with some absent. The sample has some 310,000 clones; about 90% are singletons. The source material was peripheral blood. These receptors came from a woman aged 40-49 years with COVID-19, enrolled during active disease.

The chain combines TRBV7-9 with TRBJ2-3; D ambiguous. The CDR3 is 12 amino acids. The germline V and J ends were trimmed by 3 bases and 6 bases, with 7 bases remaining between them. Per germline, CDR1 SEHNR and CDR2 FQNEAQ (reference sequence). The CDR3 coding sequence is TGTGCCAGCAGCTTGGAGTCCGATACGCAGTATTTT. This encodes CASSLESDTQYF. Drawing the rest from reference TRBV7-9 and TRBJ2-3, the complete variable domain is DTGVSQNPRHKITKRGQNVTFRCDPISEHNRLYWYRQTLGQGPEFLTYFQNEAQLEKSRLLSDRFSAERPKGSFSTLEIQRTEQGDSAMYLCASSLESDTQYFGPGTRLTVL.

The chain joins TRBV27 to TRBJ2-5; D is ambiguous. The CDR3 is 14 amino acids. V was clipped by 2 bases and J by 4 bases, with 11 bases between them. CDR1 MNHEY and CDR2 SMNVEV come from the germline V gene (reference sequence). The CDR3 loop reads CASSLSGPIETQYF. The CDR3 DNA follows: TGTGCCAGCAGTTTAAGTGGGCCGATAGAGACCCAGTACTTC.

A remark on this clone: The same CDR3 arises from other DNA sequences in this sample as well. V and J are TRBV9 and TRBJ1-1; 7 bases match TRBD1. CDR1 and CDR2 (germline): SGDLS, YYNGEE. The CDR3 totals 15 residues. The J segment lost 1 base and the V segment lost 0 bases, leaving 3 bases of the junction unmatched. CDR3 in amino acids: CASSVGGTANTEAFF. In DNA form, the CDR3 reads TGTGCCAGCAGCGTAGGGGGGACAGCGAACACTGAAGCTTTCTTT.

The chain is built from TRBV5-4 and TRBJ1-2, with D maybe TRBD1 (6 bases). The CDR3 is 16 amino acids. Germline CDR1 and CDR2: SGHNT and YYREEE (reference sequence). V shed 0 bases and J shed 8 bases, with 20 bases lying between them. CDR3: CASSLVGTRGRDGYTF. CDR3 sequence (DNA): TGTGCCAGCAGCTTGGTCGGGACAAGAGGGAGGGACGGCTACACCTTC. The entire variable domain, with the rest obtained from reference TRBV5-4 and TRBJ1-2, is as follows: ETGVTQSPTHLIKTRGQQVTLRCSSQSGHNTVSWYQQALGQGPQFIFQYYREEENGRGNFPPRFSGLQFPNYSSELNVNALELDDSALYLCASSLVGTRGRDGYTFGSGTRLTVV.

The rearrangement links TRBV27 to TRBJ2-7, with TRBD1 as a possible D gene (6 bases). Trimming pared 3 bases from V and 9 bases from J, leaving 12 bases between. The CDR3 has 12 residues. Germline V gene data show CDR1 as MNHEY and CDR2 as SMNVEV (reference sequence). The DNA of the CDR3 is TGTGCCAGCAGTTTGTTGGGGGCGCGGCAGTACTTC. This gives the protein CASSLLGARQYF.

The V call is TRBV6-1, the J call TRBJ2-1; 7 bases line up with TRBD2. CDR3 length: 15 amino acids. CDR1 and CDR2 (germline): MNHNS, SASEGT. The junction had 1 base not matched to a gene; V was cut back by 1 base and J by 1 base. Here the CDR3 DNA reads TGTGCCAGCAGTGAAGGCGGGGGTTCCTACAATGAGCAGTTCTTC. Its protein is CASSEGGGSYNEQFF.

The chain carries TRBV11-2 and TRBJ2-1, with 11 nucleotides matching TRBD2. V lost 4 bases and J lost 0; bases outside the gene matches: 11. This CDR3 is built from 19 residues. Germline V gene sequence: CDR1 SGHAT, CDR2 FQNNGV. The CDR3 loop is CASSSGRASGGSSYNEQFF. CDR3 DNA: TGTGCCAGCAGCTCGGGTAGGGCTAGCGGGGGGAGCTCCTACAATGAGCAGTTCTTC.

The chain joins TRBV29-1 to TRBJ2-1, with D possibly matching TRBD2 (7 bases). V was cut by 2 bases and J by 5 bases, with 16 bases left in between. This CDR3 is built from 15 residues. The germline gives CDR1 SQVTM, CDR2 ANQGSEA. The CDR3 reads CSVEIGWRGHNEQFF. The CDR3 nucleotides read TGCAGCGTTGAAATAGGGTGGCGGGGGCACAATGAGCAGTTCTTC.

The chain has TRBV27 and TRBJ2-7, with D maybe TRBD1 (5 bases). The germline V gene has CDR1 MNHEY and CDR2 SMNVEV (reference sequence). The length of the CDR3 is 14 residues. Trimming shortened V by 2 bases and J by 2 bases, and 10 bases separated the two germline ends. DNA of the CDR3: TGTGCCAGCAGTTTACAGGGCTACGCCTACGAGCAGTACTTC. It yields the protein CASSLQGYAYEQYF.

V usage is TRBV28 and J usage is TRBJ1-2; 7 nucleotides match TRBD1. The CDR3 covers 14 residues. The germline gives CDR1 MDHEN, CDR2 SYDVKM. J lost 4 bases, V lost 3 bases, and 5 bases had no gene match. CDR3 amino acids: CASSFLDRSYGYTF. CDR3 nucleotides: TGTGCCAGCAGTTTCCTGGACAGGTCCTATGGCTACACCTTC.

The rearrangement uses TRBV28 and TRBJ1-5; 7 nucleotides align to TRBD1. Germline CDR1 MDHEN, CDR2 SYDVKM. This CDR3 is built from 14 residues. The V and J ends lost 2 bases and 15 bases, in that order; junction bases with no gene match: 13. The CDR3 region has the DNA TGTGCCAGCAGTTTAATAGCCGCCCCGGGACAGCCGCATTTT. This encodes CASSLIAAPGQPHF.

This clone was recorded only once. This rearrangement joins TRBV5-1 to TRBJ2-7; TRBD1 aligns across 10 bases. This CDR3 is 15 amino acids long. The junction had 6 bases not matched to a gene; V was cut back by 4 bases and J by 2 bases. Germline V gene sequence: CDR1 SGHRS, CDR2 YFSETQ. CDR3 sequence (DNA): TGCGCCAGCAGCCTAAAGGGACAGGGGACCTACGAGCAGTACTTC. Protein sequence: CASSLKGQGTYEQYF. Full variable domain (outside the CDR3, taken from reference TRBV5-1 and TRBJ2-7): KAGVTQTPRYLIKTRGQQVTLSCSPISGHRSVSWYQQTPGQGLQFLFEYFSETQRNKGNFPGRFSGRQFSNSRSEMNVSTLELGDSALYLCASSLKGQGTYEQYFGPGTRLTVT.

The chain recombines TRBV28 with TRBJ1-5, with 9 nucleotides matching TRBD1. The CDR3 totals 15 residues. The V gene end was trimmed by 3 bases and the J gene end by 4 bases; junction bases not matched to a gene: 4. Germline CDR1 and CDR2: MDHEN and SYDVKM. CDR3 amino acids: CASSFGDRVNQPQHF. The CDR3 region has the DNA TGTGCCAGCAGTTTCGGGGACAGGGTGAATCAGCCCCAGCATTTT.

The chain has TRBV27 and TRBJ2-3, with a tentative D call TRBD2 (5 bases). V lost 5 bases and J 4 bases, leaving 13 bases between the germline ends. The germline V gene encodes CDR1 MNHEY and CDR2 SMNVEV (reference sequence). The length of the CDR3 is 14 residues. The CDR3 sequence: CASSRGRNADTQYF. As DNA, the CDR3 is TGTGCCAGCAGTCGAGGGAGAAACGCAGATACGCAGTATTTT.

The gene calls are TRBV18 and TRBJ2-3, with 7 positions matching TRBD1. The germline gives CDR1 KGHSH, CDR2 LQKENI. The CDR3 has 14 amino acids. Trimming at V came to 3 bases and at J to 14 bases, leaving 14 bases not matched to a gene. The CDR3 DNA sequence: TGTGCCAGCTCACCCCTCAGGCCGGGACAGCAGGTGTATTTT. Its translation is CASSPLRPGQQVYF.

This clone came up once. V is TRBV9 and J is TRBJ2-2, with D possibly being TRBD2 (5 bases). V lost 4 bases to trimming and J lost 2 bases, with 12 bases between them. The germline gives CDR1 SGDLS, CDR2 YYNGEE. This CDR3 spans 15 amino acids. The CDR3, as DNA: TGTGCCAGCAGCTCTCGGGGAGTTAACACCGGGGAGCTGTTTTTT. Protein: CASSSRGVNTGELFF.

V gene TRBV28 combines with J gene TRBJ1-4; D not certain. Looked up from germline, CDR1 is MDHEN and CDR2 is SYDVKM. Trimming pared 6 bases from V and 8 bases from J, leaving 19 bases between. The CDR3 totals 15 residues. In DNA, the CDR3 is TGTGCCAGCAGCGCCGGGTCCAGCGGGAAGGAAAAACTGTTTTTT. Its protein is CASSAGSSGKEKLFF.

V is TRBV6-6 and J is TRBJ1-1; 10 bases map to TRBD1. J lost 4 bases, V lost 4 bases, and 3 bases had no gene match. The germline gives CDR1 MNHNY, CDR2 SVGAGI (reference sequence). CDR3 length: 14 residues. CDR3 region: CASSLTGGFTEAFF. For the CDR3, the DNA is TGTGCCAGCAGTTTGACAGGGGGCTTCACTGAAGCTTTCTTT.

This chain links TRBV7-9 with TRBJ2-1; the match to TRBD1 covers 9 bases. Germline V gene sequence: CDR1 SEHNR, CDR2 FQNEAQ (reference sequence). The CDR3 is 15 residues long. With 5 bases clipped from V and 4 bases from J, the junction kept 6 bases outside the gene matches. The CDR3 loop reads CASSPNRGRYNEQFF. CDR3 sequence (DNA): TGTGCCAGCAGCCCTAACAGGGGGCGGTACAATGAGCAGTTCTTC.

CDR3 amino acids: CASSSLTSGRGETQYF. The CDR3 bases are TGTGCCAGCAGTTCGTTGACTAGCGGGAGAGGGGAGACCCAGTACTTC. This chain links TRBV27 with TRBJ2-5; 12 bases agree with TRBD2. The CDR3 contains 16 residues. Germline lookup yields CDR1 MNHEY and CDR2 SMNVEV (reference sequence). V dropped 4 bases and J dropped 5; count of bases not matched to a gene: 8.

CDR3 loop: CASSQVAGAYEQYF. In DNA, the CDR3 is TGCGCCAGCAGCCAAGTTGCGGGTGCCTACGAGCAGTACTTC. This chain connects TRBV4-3 to TRBJ2-7; tentative D call: TRBD2 (5 bases). Germline V gene sequence: CDR1 LGHNA, CDR2 YSLEER. Trimming removed 1 base from V and 2 bases from J, with 9 bases in between. This CDR3 contains 14 residues.

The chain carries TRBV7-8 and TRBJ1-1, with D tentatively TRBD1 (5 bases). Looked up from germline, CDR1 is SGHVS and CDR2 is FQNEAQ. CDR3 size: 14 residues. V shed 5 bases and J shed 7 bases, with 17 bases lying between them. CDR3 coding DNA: TGTGCCAGCAGCCAAGAAGTCCGACAGTTTGAAGCTTTCTTT. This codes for CASSQEVRQFEAFF.

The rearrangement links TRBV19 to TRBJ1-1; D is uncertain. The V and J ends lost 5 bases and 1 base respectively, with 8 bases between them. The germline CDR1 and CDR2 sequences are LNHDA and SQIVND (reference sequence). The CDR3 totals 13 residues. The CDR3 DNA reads TGTGCCAGTAGTTGGTCGGGGAACACTGAAGCTTTCTTT. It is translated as CASSWSGNTEAFF.

The CDR3 DNA follows: TGTGCCAGTAGTATAGACCGCGGGAGACTCGGGTACGAGCAGTACTTC. Amino acid sequence: CASSIDRGRLGYEQYF. The gene calls are TRBV19 and TRBJ2-7; 7 bases fit TRBD2. The V and J ends lost 0 bases and 4 bases, in that order; junction bases with no gene match: 9. This CDR3 spans 16 amino acids. CDR1 is LNHDA, CDR2 SQIVND, per germline (reference sequence). The entire variable domain, with the rest obtained from reference TRBV19 and TRBJ2-7, is as follows: DGGITQSPKYLFRKEGQNVTLSCEQNLNHDAMYWYRQDPGQGLRLIYYSQIVNDFQKGDIAEGYSVSREKKESFPLTVTSAQKNPTAFYLCASSIDRGRLGYEQYFGPGTRLTVT.